This T cell receptor (beta chain) was captured by sequencing in a study of glioma-infiltrating T cells. Study-level results: Gliomas, especially low-grade, showed above-expected tissue-blood divergence; non-neoplastic patients showed below. Only very few CDR3 sequences appeared in both tissue and blood.

Using RNA template, CDR3s of TCR alpha and beta were amplified with iRepertoire arm-PCR. One-step reverse transcription and amplification started from approximately 100-400 ng of tissue mRNA or PBMC total RNA. One entry per CDR3 protein results from TCRdb running MiXCR on the multiplex PCR reads. The sample lists some 93,000 distinct CDR3 sequences; 40% were seen once. CDR1 MRHNA and CDR2 SNTAGT come from the germline V gene. This CDR3 spans 16 amino acids. The V and J ends lost 5 bases and 4 bases, in that order; junction bases with no gene match: 4. For this clonotype: Its antigen is not known.

The sample taken for sequencing was glioma tissue, nonneoplastic brain tissue, or PBMCs (not recorded which). This chain links TRBV6-4 with TRBJ2-3; 15 bases are a match to TRBD2. This sequence was found in a human donor with low-grade glioma or glioblastoma, undergoing nonglioma brain surgery, or in good health (not recorded which). Here the CDR3 DNA reads TGTGCCAGCAGTAGGACTAGCGGGGGGGCGGCAGATACGCAGTATTTT. Protein product: CASSRTSGGAADTQYF.